This passage covers 22 T cell receptor beta chains from one sample sequenced in a study of control samples from healthy donors and cancer patients. Measured with immunoSEQ multiplex PCR; TCRdb has only the in-frame clones, and not every one. Here the sample spans around 130,000 clones, about 87% being singletons. Sequenced sample: blood. These receptors all come from a man aged 25 to 40 in good health.

The chain recombines TRBV28 with TRBJ2-7, with 7 bases fitting TRBD1. The CDR3 contains 13 residues. V shed 4 bases and J 5 bases; nucleotides not matched to a gene: 5. Germline CDR1 is MDHEN and CDR2 is SYDVKM. The CDR3 region has the DNA TGTGCCAGCAGTTCCCAGGGGGTAAACGAGCAGTACGTC. It codes for CASSSQGVNEQYV.

The chain is built from TRBV30 and TRBJ2-2; 7 bases agree with TRBD1. V trimming: 5 bases; J trimming: 6 bases; junction bases outside the gene matches: 3. Germline-derived CDR1 and CDR2 are GTSNPN and SVGIG (reference sequence). The CDR3 is 12 residues long. The CDR3 spells CAWGQAAGELFF. CDR3 DNA: TGTGCCTGGGGACAGGCGGCCGGGGAGCTGTTTTTT.

This chain joins TRBV6-1 and TRBJ1-5; D gene unclear. The CDR3 is 11 amino acids. CDR1 is MNHNS, CDR2 SASEGT, per germline. Trimming took 0 bases from V and 9 from J, leaving 3 bases between them. CDR3 bases: TGTGCCAGCAGTGAAGCGGGGCCCCAGCATTTT. Protein sequence: CASSEAGPQHF.

In DNA, the CDR3 is TGTGCCAGCCCGTCGGGACAGGGGAACACCGGGGAGCTGTTTTTT. Encoded protein: CASPSGQGNTGELFF. The chain has TRBV18 and TRBJ2-2; 9 bases map to TRBD1. Per the germline V gene, CDR1 is KGHSH and CDR2 is LQKENI. J gave up 1 base and V 8 bases, and 5 bases lay outside the gene matches. This CDR3 is built from 15 residues. The variable domain in full, with the rest retrieved from reference TRBV18 and TRBJ2-2, is NAGVMQNPRHLVRRRGQEARLRCSPMKGHSHVYWYRQLPEEGLKFMVYLQKENIIDESGMPKERFSAEFPKEGPSILRIQQVVRGDSAAYFCASPSGQGNTGELFFGEGSRLTVL.

The table lists this clone with a count of one. The genes are TRBV4-1 and TRBJ1-1; D is possibly TRBD1 (5 bases). The germline gives CDR1 MGHRA, CDR2 YSYEKL. This CDR3 is 15 amino acids long. Trimming stripped 4 bases from V and 0 bases from J, with 12 bases between. CDR3 in amino acids: CASSRTGTVNTEAFF. CDR3 in DNA: TGCGCCAGCAGCCGAACCGGGACGGTGAACACTGAAGCTTTCTTT.

The chain joins TRBV18 to TRBJ1-1, with D possibly being TRBD1 (5 bases). CDR1 and CDR2 from the germline V gene are KGHSH and LQKENI. The CDR3 totals 16 residues. The V gene lost 4 bases and the J gene lost 4 bases, with 19 bases spanning the gap. CDR3 amino acids: CASSLSGLKLSTEAFF. Here the CDR3 DNA reads TGTGCCAGCTCACTTTCGGGACTGAAGTTGAGCACTGAAGCTTTCTTT.

In this sample, this clone turned up once. The rearrangement joins TRBV28 to TRBJ2-1; possibly TRBD1 for D (6 bases). The CDR3 runs 16 residues. Looked up from germline, CDR1 is MDHEN and CDR2 is SYDVKM. The V gene lost 7 bases and the J gene lost 0 bases, with 16 bases spanning the gap. Here the CDR3 DNA reads TGTGCCAGCAATACTATAGGACAGAGCTCCTACAATGAGCAGTTCTTC. It translates to CASNTIGQSSYNEQFF.

This sequence joins TRBV30 and TRBJ1-3, with D possibly TRBD1 on 5 matching bases. The CDR3 is 15 amino acids. Germline V gene sequence: CDR1 GTSNPN, CDR2 SVGIG (reference sequence). The V gene lost 0 bases and the J gene lost 2 bases, with 11 bases spanning the gap. CDR3 bases: TGTGCCTGGAGTGTACTCGGAGGGGCTGGAAACACCATATATTTT. Translating gives CAWSVLGGAGNTIYF.

CDR3 amino acids: CASSPRDRERGQYF. CDR3 DNA sequence: TGTGCCAGCTCACCGCGCGACAGGGAAAGGGGGCAGTACTTC. The chain employs TRBV18 and TRBJ2-7, with TRBD1 matching over 7 bases. Germline assignment: CDR1 KGHSH and CDR2 LQKENI. The CDR3 loop spans 14 amino acids. The junction had 11 bases not matched to a gene; V was cut back by 3 bases and J by 9 bases.

This clone was detected once. J is TRBJ2-2 and V is TRBV29-1; D is uncertain. CDR3 length equals 11 residues. V was shortened by 5 bases and J by 3 bases, with 4 bases between the two germline ends. CDR1 and CDR2 (germline): SQVTM, ANQGSEA. The CDR3 protein is CSVSYTGELFF. The CDR3 region has the DNA TGCAGCGTTAGCTACACCGGGGAGCTGTTTTTT.

This sequence joins TRBV6-1 and TRBJ1-2, with D hard to call. The CDR3 spans 16 residues. The V end was cut by 3 bases, the J end by 4 bases, with 18 bases between. The V gene's germline CDR1 is MNHNS and CDR2 SASEGT. The CDR3 loop reads CASSDTRRKVSYGYTF. In DNA form, the CDR3 reads TGTGCCAGCAGTGATACTAGGAGAAAGGTGAGCTATGGCTACACCTTC.

CDR3 region: CASNPIAPYEQYV. The CDR3 DNA follows: TGTGCCAGTAACCCTATCGCACCATACGAGCAGTACGTC. The chain carries TRBV2 and TRBJ2-7; D unresolved. Trimming cost V 9 bases and J 4 bases, with 16 bases left between them. Germline CDR1 and CDR2: SNHLY and FYNNEI. The CDR3 extends over 13 amino acids.

The genes are TRBV2 and TRBJ2-1; 8 positions match TRBD2. Germline loops: CDR1 SNHLY, CDR2 FYNNEI. Unmatched junction bases numbered 5, after V lost 11 bases and J lost 5 bases. CDR3 length equals 12 residues. CDR3 bases: TGTGCCGGAGGACTAGCACACAATGAGCAGTTCTTC. Amino acid sequence: CAGGLAHNEQFF. The whole variable domain, filled in from reference TRBV2 and TRBJ2-1, reads EPEVTQTPSHQVTQMGQEVILRCVPISNHLYFYWYRQILGQKVEFLVSFYNNEISEKSEIFDDQFSVERPDGSNFTLKIRSTKLEDSAMYFCAGGLAHNEQFFGPGTRLTVL.

This sequence joins TRBV15 and TRBJ2-2; D gene ambiguous. This CDR3 is built from 14 residues. Germline lookup yields CDR1 LNHNV and CDR2 YYDKDF (reference sequence). Deletions cut 8 bases from V and 5 bases from J, with 15 bases between. The CDR3 nucleotides are TGTGCCACCGCGGAAATTGGATCAACCGGGGAGCTGTTTTTT. Protein sequence: CATAEIGSTGELFF.

This clone was seen more than once but under ten times. This chain joins TRBV2 and TRBJ1-6; D ambiguous. V was clipped by 6 bases and J by 4 bases, with 13 bases between them. The CDR3 runs to 15 residues. Germline CDR1 is SNHLY and CDR2 is FYNNEI. Here the CDR3 DNA reads TGTGCCAGCAGATTTGAGGGAGCTTATAATTCACCCCTCCACTTT. It translates to CASRFEGAYNSPLHF.

This clone was detected only once. The CDR3 loop reads CSASRGSNTGELFF. The CDR3 DNA follows: TGCAGTGCTAGTCGGGGTTCGAACACCGGGGAGCTGTTTTTT. The J gene is TRBJ2-2, the V gene TRBV20-1, with D possibly TRBD2 on 5 matching bases. Trimming took off 3 bases at V and 0 bases at J, with 8 bases between the two ends. The CDR3 length is 14 residues. The germline V gene has CDR1 DFQATT and CDR2 SNEGSKA (reference sequence).

The chain has TRBV5-8 and TRBJ2-1; D is uncertain. The CDR3 extends over 15 amino acids. V was shortened by 0 bases and J by 4 bases, with 11 bases between the two germline ends. CDR1 and CDR2 (germline): SGHTS, YDEGEE. The DNA of the CDR3 is TGTGCCAGCAGCTTGGATTGGGGATTGTACAATGAGCAGTTCTTC. Protein sequence: CASSLDWGLYNEQFF.

This sequence joins TRBV11-1 and TRBJ1-4; TRBD1 is a possible D gene (5 bases). The CDR3 length is 15 residues. Trimming left V 3 bases short and J 8 bases short, with 16 bases between. Germline CDR1 and CDR2: SGHAT and FQDESV (reference sequence). CDR3 sequence: CASSLYVGEQEKLFF. In DNA form, the CDR3 reads TGTGCCAGCAGCTTGTACGTGGGGGAGCAGGAAAAACTGTTTTTT.

The CDR3 here is CASSPQLRALNEKLFF. The CDR3 coding sequence is TGTGCCAGCAGCCCCCAGCTCAGGGCCTTGAATGAAAAACTGTTTTTT. The chain carries TRBV4-2 and TRBJ1-4; possibly TRBD1 for D (5 bases). Germline CDR1 reads LGHNA; CDR2 reads YNFKEQ. This CDR3 region has 16 residues. Deletions cut 4 bases from V and 5 bases from J, with 17 bases between.

This clone was detected once. This chain uses TRBV10-3 with TRBJ2-2; D may match TRBD1 or TRBD2 (5 bases each). The germline gives CDR1 ENHRY, CDR2 SYGVKD. V dropped 8 bases and J dropped 7 bases, with 20 bases sitting between them. This CDR3 region has 15 residues. The CDR3 nucleotides are TGTGCCATCGAAGCTCGCCAGGTTGGGGGCGGGGAGCTGTTTTTT. Translation gives CAIEARQVGGGELFF.

This clone was counted a single time. The chain combines TRBV18 with TRBJ1-1; 7 positions agree with TRBD1. J lost 2 bases, V lost 3 bases, and 6 bases had no gene match. The V gene's germline CDR1 is KGHSH and CDR2 LQKENI. The CDR3 has 15 amino acids. CDR3 protein: CASSPRQGFNTEAFF. The CDR3 nucleotides read TGTGCCAGCTCACCGCGACAGGGATTTAACACTGAAGCTTTCTTT.

Concerning this clone: In the same sample, other DNA sequences code for this CDR3. The chain uses TRBV18 and TRBJ1-6, with 9 bases fitting TRBD1. This CDR3 comprises 14 residues. From germline, CDR1 is KGHSH and CDR2 LQKENI. Germline trimming cut 3 bases from V and 10 bases from J; bases unmatched to any gene: 4. CDR3 nucleotide sequence: TGTGCCAGCTCACCGGGACAGGGTGGATCACCCCTCCACTTT. Translating gives CASSPGQGGSPLHF.